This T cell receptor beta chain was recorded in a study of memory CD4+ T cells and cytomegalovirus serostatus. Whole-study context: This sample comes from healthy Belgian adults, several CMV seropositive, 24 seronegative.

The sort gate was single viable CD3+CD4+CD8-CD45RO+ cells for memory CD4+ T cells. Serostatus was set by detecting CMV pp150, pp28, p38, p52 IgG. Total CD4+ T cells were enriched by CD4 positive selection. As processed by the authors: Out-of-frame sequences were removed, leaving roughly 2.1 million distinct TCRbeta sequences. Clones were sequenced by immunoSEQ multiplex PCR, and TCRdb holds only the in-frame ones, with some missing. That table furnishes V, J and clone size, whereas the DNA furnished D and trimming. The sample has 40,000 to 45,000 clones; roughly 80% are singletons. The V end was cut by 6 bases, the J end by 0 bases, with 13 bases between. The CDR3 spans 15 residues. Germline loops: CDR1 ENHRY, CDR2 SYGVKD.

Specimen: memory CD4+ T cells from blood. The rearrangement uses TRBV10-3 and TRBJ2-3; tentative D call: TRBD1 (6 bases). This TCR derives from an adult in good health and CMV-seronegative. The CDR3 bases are TGTGCCATCAGGAACAGGGAGAGTAGCACAGATACGCAGTATTTT. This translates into CAIRNRESSTDTQYF.